The 18 T cell receptor beta chains listed next were all sequenced from one sample in a study of blood T cell repertoires in COVID-19. This table comes from immunoSEQ multiplex PCR, and its TCRdb copy is limited to in-frame clones, with some not included. The top ten clones hold approximately 5% of a sample with about 150,000 clones, roughly 93% of them seen once. Sequencing used peripheral blood. The source of these receptors is a man aged 18-30 years with COVID-19, enrolled during active disease.

The chain has TRBV19 and TRBJ2-7; no reliable D call. This CDR3 has 14 amino acids. With 5 bases removed from V and 1 base from J, the gap between germline ends came to 12 bases. Germline CDR1 and CDR2: LNHDA and SQIVND (reference sequence). The CDR3 DNA sequence: TGTGCCAGTAGTCCGCGGAAGGATTCCTACGAGCAGTACTTC. This sequence encodes CASSPRKDSYEQYF.

The rearrangement joins TRBV3-1 (or the pseudogene TRBV3-2) to TRBJ1-2; 8 bases are a match to TRBD1. V lost 1 base and J lost 0; bases outside the gene matches: 10. Looked up from germline, CDR1 is LGHDT and CDR2 is YNNKEL (reference sequence). The CDR3 runs to 18 residues. CDR3 loop: CASSQVAHKGQANYGYTF. The CDR3 DNA reads TGTGCCAGCAGCCAAGTGGCCCATAAGGGACAGGCTAACTATGGCTACACCTTC.

The chain recombines TRBV5-6 with TRBJ2-7; the match to TRBD2 covers 11 bases. The germline V gene encodes CDR1 SGHDT and CDR2 YYEEEE. There are 15 residues in the CDR3. The V segment lost 4 bases and the J segment 3 bases; nucleotides outside the gene matches: 6. In DNA, the CDR3 is TGTGCCAGCAGCCTGGGACTAGCGGTAAACTACGAGCAGTACTTC. It codes for CASSLGLAVNYEQYF.

In this sample, this clone turned up a few times. The chain couples TRBV28 to TRBJ1-2; 8 bases match TRBD1. The junction had 9 bases not matched to a gene; V was cut back by 7 bases and J by 8 bases. This CDR3 is built from 13 residues. Germline CDR1 reads MDHEN; CDR2 reads SYDVKM. CDR3 protein: CASTEDRVYGYTF. CDR3 DNA: TGTGCCAGCACCGAGGACAGGGTTTACGGCTACACCTTC.

This chain links TRBV19 with TRBJ1-5; the D is unclear. The CDR3 is made up of 12 amino acids. The V end was cut by 1 base, the J end by 7 bases, with 5 bases between. CDR1 LNHDA and CDR2 SQIVND come from the germline V gene (reference sequence). The CDR3 loop reads CASSIGEQPQHF. The CDR3 bases are TGTGCCAGTAGTATAGGAGAGCAGCCCCAGCATTTT.

This clone came up once. V usage is TRBV7-2 and J usage is TRBJ2-7, with TRBD2 matching 9 bases. Per the germline V gene, CDR1 is SGHTA and CDR2 is FQGNSA. The CDR3 has 15 residues. Unmatched junction bases numbered 8, after V lost 2 bases and J lost 6 bases. DNA of the CDR3: TGTGCCAGCAGCTTATTGGGCGGGAGGGCCGGCGAGCAGTACTTC. This gives the protein CASSLLGGRAGEQYF.

The chain couples TRBV6-5 to TRBJ2-7, with 10 bases lining up with TRBD2. Germline CDR1 and CDR2: MNHEY and SVGAGI. CDR3 length: 15 amino acids. With 6 bases clipped from V and 3 bases from J, the junction kept 8 bases outside the gene matches. For the CDR3, the DNA is TGTGCCAGCAGCCTTAAGACTAGCGGGTTCTACGAGCAGTACTTC. Translating it yields CASSLKTSGFYEQYF.

This chain connects TRBV10-1 to TRBJ1-3; weak D call: TRBD1 (6 bases). Germline V gives CDR1 WNHNN, CDR2 SYGVQD (reference sequence). With 11 bases removed from V and 0 bases from J, the gap between germline ends came to 11 bases. This CDR3 region has 13 residues. The CDR3 bases are TGCGCCGCGGGGGCTTTCTCTGGAAACACCATATATTTT. Amino acids: CAAGAFSGNTIYF.

As to this clone: An end of the junction does not agree with germline; a read error may underlie this. The chain carries TRBV7-9 and TRBJ1-4; D may be TRBD1 (6 bases). The CDR3 is made up of 14 amino acids. Looked up from germline, CDR1 is SEHNR and CDR2 is FQNEAQ (reference sequence). DNA of the CDR3: TGTGCCAGCAGCCCACCAGGGGTACGGGAAAAACTGCTTTTT. This codes for CASSPPGVREKLLF.

The CDR3 loop reads CASSDRGANYGYTF. DNA of the CDR3: TGTGCCAGCAGCGACAGGGGAGCTAACTATGGCTACACCTTC. V gene TRBV2 combines with J gene TRBJ1-2, with 8 bases fitting TRBD1. V was clipped by 6 bases and J by 0 bases; unmatched bases: 3. CDR1 and CDR2 (germline): SNHLY, FYNNEI. The CDR3 has 14 amino acids.

The chain employs TRBV12-3 or TRBV12-4 and TRBJ2-7; D unclear. With 4 bases removed from V and 4 bases from J, the gap between germline ends came to 8 bases. The CDR3 has 12 residues. CDR3 residues: CASSSDWYEQYF. As DNA, the CDR3 is TGTGCCAGCAGTTCAGACTGGTACGAGCAGTACTTC.

This clone was detected once. The rearrangement joins TRBV7-2 to TRBJ2-7; possible D gene TRBD2, 7 bases. V shed 2 bases and J shed 2 bases, with 13 bases lying between them. CDR3 size: 15 residues. Germline V gene data show CDR1 as SGHTA and CDR2 as FQGNSA. CDR3 DNA sequence: TGTGCCAGCAGCTTAAACTGGGGGGGGCCCTACGAGCAGTACTTC. Translated: CASSLNWGGPYEQYF.

V gene TRBV7-2 combines with J gene TRBJ2-7; 7 nucleotides align to TRBD2. The ends lost 1 base at V and 2 bases at J; junction bases unmatched: 8. The CDR3 is made up of 16 amino acids. CDR1 SGHTA and CDR2 FQGNSA come from the germline V gene. DNA for the CDR3: TGTGCCAGCAGCTTAGTGGGAGGGGTCCTTACCTACGAGCAGTACTTC. Translating it yields CASSLVGGVLTYEQYF.

The table lists this clone with a count of one. The gene calls are TRBV27 and TRBJ2-7, with TRBD2 as a possible D gene (6 bases). The germline gives CDR1 MNHEY, CDR2 SMNVEV (reference sequence). CDR3 size: 12 residues. V gave up 4 bases and J gave up 9 bases, with 13 bases separating them. CDR3 amino acids: CASSSGGAGQYF. The CDR3 coding sequence is TGTGCCAGCAGTTCCGGAGGGGCGGGGCAGTACTTC.

The rearrangement links TRBV7-2 to TRBJ2-7; TRBD2 agrees at 13 bases. The CDR3 has 15 residues. Germline CDR1 SGHTA, CDR2 FQGNSA. V lost 5 bases to trimming and J lost 3 bases; unmatched junction nucleotides: 4. The CDR3 sequence is CASSPRLAGGYEQYF. The CDR3 DNA reads TGTGCCAGCAGCCCAAGACTAGCGGGAGGCTACGAGCAGTACTTC.

The chain carries TRBV18 and TRBJ1-2; no reliable D call. V lost 2 bases and J 2 bases, leaving 12 bases between the germline ends. Germline CDR1 KGHSH, CDR2 LQKENI. This CDR3 spans 15 amino acids. The CDR3, as DNA: TGTGCCAGCTCACCAAGGGCAAGAGGGAACTATGGCTACACCTTC. Translating gives CASSPRARGNYGYTF.

The sample holds one count of this clone. The CDR3 is CATSVLRRGTDTQYF. The DNA for the CDR3 is TGTGCCACCAGTGTCCTAAGGCGGGGCACAGATACGCAGTATTTT. The rearrangement links TRBV24-1 to TRBJ2-3, with D maybe TRBD2 (5 bases). The CDR3 is 15 residues long. V gave up 5 bases and J gave up 1 base, with 12 bases separating them. Per the germline V gene, CDR1 is KGHDR and CDR2 is SFDVKD.

The CDR3 DNA follows: TGTGCCACCAGCAGAGACAGGCAATACGAGCAGTACTTC. Translation: CATSRDRQYEQYF. The chain links TRBV15 to TRBJ2-7; D not resolved. The CDR3 extends over 13 amino acids. The V gene lost 0 bases and the J gene lost 4 bases, with 7 bases spanning the gap. Germline V CDR1 and CDR2: LNHNV, YYDKDF (reference sequence).